This TCR beta chain was sequenced for a study of cytomegalovirus exposure and HLA in healthy donors. The donors, nominally healthy at sampling, likely had unrecorded immune exposures. Use of 60 Vbeta and 13 Jbeta primers characterized the PCR. Generated by immunoSEQ multiplex PCR, the TCRdb table keeps only in-frame clones and is missing some. This table lists under 200,000 clones. The CDR3 covers 19 residues. CDR1 is MNHEY, CDR2 SMNVEV, per germline (reference sequence). Trimming removed 3 bases at V and 1 base at J, with 24 bases between. General study results and limits: A few chains tied to CMV proved CMV antigen-specific in vitro. TCR beta V- and J-gene trimming was later associated with a missense DCLRE1C variant.

In regard to this clone: Its antigen is undetermined.

The rearrangement joins TRBV27 to TRBJ1-1; D is undetermined. The TCR sequence derives from a man between 25 and 39 years old in good health and CMV-seronegative. The sequenced material came from PBMCs. The CDR3 region is CASSFTARQSRPENTEAFF. DNA for the CDR3: TGTGCCAGCAGTTTTACCGCCCGTCAGTCTAGGCCCGAGAACACTGAAGCTTTCTTT.